The T cell receptor beta chain described here comes from a study of T cell responses to AZD1222 COVID-19 vaccine. The method was immunoSEQ multiplex PCR; TCRdb's version includes in-frame clones alone and lacks a portion of them. Among 120,000 or so clones listed, about 88% were seen once. This sample comprised peripheral blood, obtained on day 0 of MenACWY control vaccination. The TCR was taken from an adult in good health.

CDR3: CASSLGRGPYNEQFF. CDR3 DNA sequence: TGTGCCAGCAGCTTAGGCAGGGGGCCCTACAATGAGCAGTTCTTC. The V gene is TRBV7-9, the J gene TRBJ2-1; 8 bases line up with TRBD1. In germline, CDR1 is SEHNR, CDR2 FQNEAQ (reference sequence). V lost 1 base to trimming and J lost 2 bases; unmatched junction nucleotides: 1. The CDR3 contains 15 residues.